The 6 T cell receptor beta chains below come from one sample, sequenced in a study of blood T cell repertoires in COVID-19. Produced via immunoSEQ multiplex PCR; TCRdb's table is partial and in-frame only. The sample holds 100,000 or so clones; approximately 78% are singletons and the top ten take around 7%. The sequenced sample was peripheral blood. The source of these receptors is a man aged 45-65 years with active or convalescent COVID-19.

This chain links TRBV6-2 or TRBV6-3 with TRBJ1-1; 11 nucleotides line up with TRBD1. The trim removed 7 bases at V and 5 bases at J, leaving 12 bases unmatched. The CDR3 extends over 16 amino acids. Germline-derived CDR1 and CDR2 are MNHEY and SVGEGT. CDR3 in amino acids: CASTPSGTGGSTEAFF. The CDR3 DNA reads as TGTGCCAGCACCCCCTCCGGGACAGGGGGTTCGACTGAAGCTTTCTTT.

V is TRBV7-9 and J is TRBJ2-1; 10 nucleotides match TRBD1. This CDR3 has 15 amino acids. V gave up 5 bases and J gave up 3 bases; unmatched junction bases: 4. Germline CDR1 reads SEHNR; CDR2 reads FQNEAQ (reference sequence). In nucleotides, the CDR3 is TGTGCCAGCAGCGATCGGACAGGGGGCTACAATGAGCAGTTCTTC. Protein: CASSDRTGGYNEQFF.

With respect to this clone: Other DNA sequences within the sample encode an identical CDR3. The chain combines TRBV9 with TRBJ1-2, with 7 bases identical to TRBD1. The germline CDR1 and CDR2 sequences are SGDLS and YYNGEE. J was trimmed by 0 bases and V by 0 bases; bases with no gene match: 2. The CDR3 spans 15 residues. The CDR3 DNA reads TGTGCCAGCAGCGTAGGACAGGGTTCTAACTATGGCTACACCTTC. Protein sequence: CASSVGQGSNYGYTF.

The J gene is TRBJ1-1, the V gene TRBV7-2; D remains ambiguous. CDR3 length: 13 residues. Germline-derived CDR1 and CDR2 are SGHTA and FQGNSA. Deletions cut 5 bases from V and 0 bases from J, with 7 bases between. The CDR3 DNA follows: TGTGCCAGCAGCACACCAGTGAACACTGAAGCTTTCTTT. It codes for CASSTPVNTEAFF.

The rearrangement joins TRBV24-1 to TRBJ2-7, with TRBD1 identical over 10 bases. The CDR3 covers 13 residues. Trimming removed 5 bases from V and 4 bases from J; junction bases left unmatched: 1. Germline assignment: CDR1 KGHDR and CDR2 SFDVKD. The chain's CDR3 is CATSGDRGYEQYF. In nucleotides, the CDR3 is TGTGCCACCAGTGGGGACAGGGGATACGAGCAGTACTTC.

CDR3 loop: CAWRDSGYSQETQYF. DNA for the CDR3: TGTGCCTGGAGGGATAGCGGGTACTCACAAGAGACCCAGTACTTC. The V gene is TRBV30, the J gene TRBJ2-5; 7 bases map to TRBD2. Per the germline V gene, CDR1 is GTSNPN and CDR2 is SVGIG (reference sequence). V was pared by 3 bases and J by 2 bases, with 9 bases of the junction left unmatched. The CDR3 runs to 15 residues.